The 20 T cell receptor beta chains given below trace back to one sample, sequenced in a study of shared clonotypes between healthy human individuals. Naive CD8 cells were CD45RO-negative, positively selected for CCR7, excluding terminally differentiated effector memory CD45RA+ cells. Libraries were prepared by immunoSEQ multiplex PCR; TCRdb keeps only in-frame clonotypes and omits some of them. The sample lists millions of clones; less than 95% were seen once. Sequences were obtained from naive CD8+ T cells sorted from blood. Every receptor here comes from a man aged 18 to 30 in good health.

The rearrangement uses TRBV5-1 and TRBJ2-2; 10 bases agree with TRBD1. The CDR3 totals 17 residues. Germline CDR1 SGHRS, CDR2 YFSETQ. After removal of 1 base from V and 3 bases from J, the junction contained 6 bases not matched to a gene. Here the CDR3 reads CASSLRDRGRDTGELFF. CDR3 DNA: TGCGCCAGCAGCTTGCGAGACAGGGGGCGGGACACCGGGGAGCTGTTTTTT.

V usage is TRBV14 and J usage is TRBJ1-1, with TRBD1 matching over 7 bases. Germline V gene sequence: CDR1 SGHDN, CDR2 FVKESK. Unmatched junction bases numbered 10, after V lost 5 bases and J lost 4 bases. The CDR3 runs to 15 residues. CDR3 nucleotide sequence: TGTGCCAGCAGCGACCGGGACAGTCTCCCCACTGAAGCTTTCTTT. This sequence encodes CASSDRDSLPTEAFF.

V is TRBV15 and J is TRBJ1-4, with D possibly being TRBD1 (5 bases). CDR3 length equals 15 residues. Germline assignment: CDR1 LNHNV and CDR2 YYDKDF (reference sequence). The V end lost 5 bases, the J end lost 4 bases, and 14 bases lay between the germline ends. This CDR3 reads CATSSWGELNEKLFF. The CDR3 coding sequence is TGTGCCACCAGCTCTTGGGGGGAGCTTAATGAAAAACTGTTTTTT.

This clone was picked up one time. This chain uses TRBV19 with TRBJ2-1, with D unclear. CDR1 and CDR2 from the germline V gene are LNHDA and SQIVND (reference sequence). With 1 base removed from V and 5 bases from J, the gap between germline ends came to 3 bases. The CDR3 is 12 amino acids. The CDR3, as DNA: TGTGCCAGTAGTATAGTGAACAATGAGCAGTTCTTC. Translated: CASSIVNNEQFF.

The rearrangement uses TRBV19 and TRBJ1-5; TRBD1 is a possible D gene (6 bases). Germline V gene data show CDR1 as LNHDA and CDR2 as SQIVND (reference sequence). The CDR3 contains 18 residues. V was clipped by 3 bases and J by 2 bases, with 20 bases between them. This chain's CDR3 is CASSIEVVGGEGNQPQHF. CDR3 coding DNA: TGTGCCAGTAGTATCGAGGTTGTGGGGGGCGAAGGCAATCAGCCCCAGCATTTT.

This chain uses TRBV7-4 with TRBJ2-4; D gene uncertain. Germline V gene sequence: CDR1 SGHVT, CDR2 SQSDAQ. This CDR3 is 13 amino acids long. V gave up 0 bases and J gave up 5 bases, with 5 bases separating them. CDR3 amino acids: CASSLAPQNIQYF. DNA of the CDR3: TGTGCCAGCAGCTTAGCTCCCCAAAACATTCAGTACTTC.

This clone appeared a single time. The chain couples TRBV2 to TRBJ2-7, with 7 bases lining up with TRBD2. The CDR3 totals 14 residues. The V segment lost 7 bases and the J segment 3 bases; nucleotides outside the gene matches: 9. Germline V lookup: CDR1 SNHLY, CDR2 FYNNEI. The chain's CDR3 is CASTMTLADYEQYF. The CDR3 nucleotides read TGTGCCAGCACCATGACGCTAGCGGACTACGAGCAGTACTTC.

This chain uses TRBV7-8 with TRBJ2-5; D is ambiguous. This CDR3 region has 15 residues. The germline V gene has CDR1 SGHVS and CDR2 FQNEAQ. V lost 2 bases and J lost 0, with 10 bases in between. This CDR3 reads CASSLSYSYQETQYF. The CDR3 DNA follows: TGTGCCAGCAGCTTATCGTACTCGTACCAAGAGACCCAGTACTTC. Full variable domain (missing parts from reference TRBV7-8 and TRBJ2-5): GAGVSQSPRYKVAKRGQDVALRCDPISGHVSLFWYQQALGQGPEFLTYFQNEAQLDKSGLPSDRFFAERPEGSVSTLKIQRTQQEDSAVYLCASSLSYSYQETQYFGPGTRLLVL.

The rearrangement uses TRBV7-8 and TRBJ2-1, with 11 bases lining up with TRBD2. This CDR3 is 15 amino acids long. The germline CDR1 and CDR2 sequences are SGHVS and FQNEAQ. V lost 8 bases and J lost 5; bases outside the gene matches: 8. DNA for the CDR3: TGTGCCAGCGCTCCTCCGGGACTAGCGGACAATGAGCAGTTCTTC. It is translated as CASAPPGLADNEQFF.

The gene calls are TRBV9 and TRBJ1-2; D is unresolved. Per germline, CDR1 SGDLS and CDR2 YYNGEE. This CDR3 contains 12 residues. Trimming removed 0 bases at V and 11 bases at J, with 11 bases between. The CDR3 DNA reads as TGTGCCAGCAGCGTAGAGGCCGATAGGTACACCTTC. As protein: CASSVEADRYTF.

The chain uses TRBV4-1 and TRBJ1-5, with TRBD1 matching over 9 bases. The V gene's germline CDR1 is MGHRA and CDR2 YSYEKL. This CDR3 has 15 residues. After removal of 5 bases from V and 7 bases from J, the junction contained 9 bases not matched to a gene. The CDR3 here is CASSYRDRDGQPQHF. CDR3 nucleotides: TGCGCCAGCAGCTACCGGGACAGGGACGGCCAGCCCCAGCATTTT.

The CDR3 sequence: CASSPGQAAGEQYF. The CDR3 bases are TGTGCCAGTAGTCCGGGACAGGCGGCAGGCGAGCAGTACTTC. This rearrangement joins TRBV19 to TRBJ2-7; 8 bases agree with TRBD1. Germline V gene sequence: CDR1 LNHDA, CDR2 SQIVND (reference sequence). V lost 5 bases to trimming and J lost 6 bases; unmatched junction nucleotides: 9. CDR3 length: 14 residues.

This chain joins TRBV6-5 and TRBJ1-4; D unresolved. Germline CDR1 reads MNHEY; CDR2 reads SVGAGI. The CDR3 runs 13 residues. The germline V and J ends were trimmed by 5 bases and 14 bases, with 18 bases remaining between them. The CDR3: CASSDQSNEGLFF. CDR3 sequence (DNA): TGTGCCAGCAGTGACCAGTCGAATGAAGGGCTGTTTTTT.

About this clone itself: The same CDR3 also results from other DNA sequences found in this sample. The genes are TRBV9 and TRBJ2-1; D unclear. V was pared by 0 bases and J by 5 bases, with 6 bases between. Germline values: CDR1 SGDLS, CDR2 YYNGEE. The CDR3 consists of 13 residues. The CDR3 sequence: CASSVVDDNEQFF. CDR3 in DNA: TGTGCCAGCAGCGTAGTTGACGACAATGAGCAGTTCTTC. The full variable domain, its missing parts supplied by reference TRBV9 and TRBJ2-1, is DSGVTQTPKHLITATGQRVTLRCSPRSGDLSVYWYQQSLDQGLQFLIQYYNGEERAKGNILERFSAQQFPDLHSELNLSSLELGDSALYFCASSVVDDNEQFFGPGTRLTVL.

This clone was recorded a few times. The rearrangement joins TRBV6-1 to TRBJ2-7; TRBD2 agrees at 11 bases. Germline CDR1 and CDR2: MNHNS and SASEGT. Trimming removed 4 bases from V and 13 bases from J; junction bases left unmatched: 18. This CDR3 contains 16 residues. This CDR3 reads CASSGTTSGIPPRSYF. CDR3 coding DNA: TGTGCCAGCAGTGGCACGACTAGCGGGATCCCTCCCCGCTCCTACTTC.

About this clone itself: Additional DNA sequences in this sample encode the identical CDR3. This rearrangement joins TRBV7-9 to TRBJ1-4; D ambiguous. The V end lost 2 bases, the J end lost 8 bases, and 9 bases lay between the germline ends. Germline V CDR1 and CDR2: SEHNR, FQNEAQ (reference sequence). The CDR3 totals 13 residues. The CDR3 sequence is CASSLTVDEKLFF. The DNA of the CDR3 is TGTGCCAGCAGCTTAACTGTGGACGAAAAACTGTTTTTT. The entire variable domain, with the rest obtained from reference TRBV7-9 and TRBJ1-4, is as follows: DTGVSQNPRHKITKRGQNVTFRCDPISEHNRLYWYRQTLGQGPEFLTYFQNEAQLEKSRLLSDRFSAERPKGSFSTLEIQRTEQGDSAMYLCASSLTVDEKLFFGSGTQLSVL.

This clone has only one observation. V usage is TRBV27 and J usage is TRBJ2-7; 10 bases align to TRBD1. Germline CDR1 and CDR2: MNHEY and SMNVEV (reference sequence). The CDR3 totals 15 residues. J lost 3 bases, V lost 7 bases, and 9 bases had no gene match. The CDR3 loop reads CASTRTGTGVYEQYF. CDR3 nucleotide sequence: TGTGCCAGCACCCGAACCGGGACAGGGGTCTACGAGCAGTACTTC.

This clone was found once. The chain carries TRBV5-1 and TRBJ2-1; 11 bases line up with TRBD2. This CDR3 contains 16 residues. The junction had 3 bases not matched to a gene; V was cut back by 4 bases and J by 0 bases. In germline, CDR1 is SGHRS, CDR2 YFSETQ. The CDR3 DNA is TGCGCCAGCAGCGGGACTAGCGGTCTCTCCTACAATGAGCAGTTCTTC. Protein sequence: CASSGTSGLSYNEQFF.

This clone has a single count. J is TRBJ2-7 and V is TRBV7-9; perhaps D is TRBD1 or TRBD2 (5 bases each). V was pared by 1 base and J by 5 bases, with 15 bases between. Germline CDR1 reads SEHNR; CDR2 reads FQNEAQ (reference sequence). CDR3 length: 15 residues. In DNA, the CDR3 is TGTGCCAGCAGCTTAGGGGACCCAGGACCTAACGAGCAGTACTTC. Protein: CASSLGDPGPNEQYF.

This chain uses TRBV5-6 with TRBJ2-5; possibly TRBD1 for D (6 bases). This CDR3 is built from 15 residues. CDR1 SGHDT and CDR2 YYEEEE come from the germline V gene. Trimming removed 3 bases at V and 0 bases at J, with 12 bases between. The CDR3 region is CASSSTTGNQETQYF. The DNA for the CDR3 is TGTGCCAGCAGCTCGACGACAGGTAACCAAGAGACCCAGTACTTC.